This T cell receptor (beta chain) was documented in a study of blood T cell repertoires in COVID-19 (dated by TCRdb to the early 2020s). Notes on the research overall: Samples from collaborators originated in the United States, Italy and Spain and spanned both the acute and convalescent phases of COVID-19. The prospective study material was composed of cDNA or gDNA derived from T cells, B-cell-depleted T cells, or PBMCs. Subjects who had been exposed to COVID-19, were actively infected with it, or had recovered from it provided the deeply sampled blood TCRbeta repertoires that made up the dataset. A freely available public database, intended as a resource for researchers studying the immune response to SARS-CoV-2, is where the repertoires were released. The samples were drawn from two sources: the first 160 participants of the ongoing ImmuneRACE study, and 1,000 to 1,500 subjects contributed by 6 global collaborators. Nearly every sample came with metadata listing a de-identified subject ID, COVID-19 status, age in years and sex. Where available, HLA class I and class II types were obtained from metadata supplied by the sample provider rather than from assay-based typing. Paper-wide results and their limitations: How much clinical and demographic metadata was included differed by source and by participant, and the metadata was provided uncurated.

The collaborating institutions used their own protocols to collect whole blood in K2EDTA tubes. For TCRbeta analysis, collaborators shipped samples as frozen whole blood, isolated PBMCs, or DNA extracted from either of those sample types. The immunoSEQ Assay, a bias-controlled multiplex PCR, was used to amplify TCRbeta CDR3 regions from genomic DNA. The original pipeline was this. Within the assay, amplification of reference gene primers was used to estimate how many nucleated cells each sample contained. To quantify the absolute abundance of each unique TCRbeta CDR3 rearrangement, sequence reads were collapsed and filtered. For each sample, productive Simpson clonality was calculated by taking the square root of Simpson's diversity index across productive rearrangements. TCRdb took this table from immuneACCESS and kept in-frame rearrangements with V and J called. Such tables lack part of the clones; where checked against another copy, unresolved V genes explain under half of the gap, and the rest is unexplained. D and trimming were read from the DNA, whereas the V and J calls and clone size are those reported in that table. This sample comprises about 150,000 clones, around 77% of them detected only once. The top ten constitute around 8.7% of the sample.

V is reduced by 4 bases and J by 0 bases, leaving a spacing of 11 bases between them. Reading the germline V gene (reference sequence) gives CDR1 SGHNT and CDR2 YYREEE. There are 14 amino acids in the CDR3, from cysteine to phenylalanine inclusive. The read is trimmed to its CDR3 DNA, 42 bases read in frame from base 1. This clone has only a few counts. Its binding antigen is unknown. No base-level quality is on record; no much larger clone is a single base apart. Source material: peripheral blood. The rearrangement joined TRBV5-4 to TRBJ2-7; TRBD1 could be the D gene, as 5 bases match. This sequence originates from a man aged 50-59 years with active or convalescent COVID-19. CDR3 sequence: CASSTGLSSYEQYF. The nucleotides read TGTGCCAGCAGCACAGGTCTCAGCTCCTACGAGCAGTACTTC.